This is a list of T cell receptor beta chains from one sample in a study of shared clonotypes between healthy human individuals. The repertoire was sequenced with immunoSEQ multiplex PCR; TCRdb's copy has only in-frame clones and lacks some. This table has 2 million or so clones, 95% appearing once. The material sequenced was naive CD4+ T cells sorted from blood. The receptor set was obtained from a man between 18 and 35 years old in good health. CDR3s include the opening cysteine and the closing phenylalanine or tryptophan. Fields, in order: D gene, J gene, CDR3 length, clone size, V gene, CDR3 protein, CDR3 DNA. A D gene is named only where the DNA matches it firmly. Size is stated for part of the rows, as once, few or many counts, or as a class when the clone is expanded.

D gene: TRBD2
J gene: TRBJ2-2
CDR3 length: 16
clone size: once
V gene: TRBV2
CDR3 protein: CASRKTSAANTGELFF
CDR3 DNA: TGTGCCAGCAGGAAAACTAGCGCCGCGAACACCGGGGAGCTGTTTTTT

D gene: TRBD1
J gene: TRBJ2-7
CDR3 length: 13
clone size: NA
V gene: TRBV5-1
CDR3 protein: CASSLGQGDEQYF
CDR3 DNA: TGCGCCAGCAGCTTGGGACAGGGTGACGAGCAGTACTTC

D gene: NA
J gene: TRBJ1-6
CDR3 length: 15
clone size: NA
V gene: TRBV6-1
CDR3 protein: CASSEVGTNNSPLHF
CDR3 DNA: TGTGCCAGCAGTGAAGTAGGGACAAATAATTCACCCCTCCACTTT

D gene: TRBD2
J gene: TRBJ2-1
CDR3 length: 15
clone size: NA
V gene: TRBV6-5
CDR3 protein: CASRVGIAGINEQFF
CDR3 DNA: TGTGCCAGCAGAGTGGGGATAGCGGGCATCAATGAGCAGTTCTTC

D gene: NA
J gene: TRBJ2-3
CDR3 length: 13
clone size: NA
V gene: TRBV30
CDR3 protein: CAWSRGDTDTQYF
CDR3 DNA: TGTGCCTGGAGTAGGGGGGATACAGATACGCAGTATTTT

D gene: NA
J gene: TRBJ1-2
CDR3 length: 15
clone size: NA
V gene: TRBV4-1
CDR3 protein: CASSQDRRSLYGYTF
CDR3 DNA: TGCGCCAGCAGCCAAGACCGACGAAGTCTCTATGGCTACACCTTC

D gene: NA
J gene: TRBJ1-4
CDR3 length: 14
clone size: NA
V gene: TRBV4-1
CDR3 protein: CASSQVDREEKLFF
CDR3 DNA: TGCGCCAGCAGCCAAGTGGACAGAGAAGAAAAACTGTTTTTT

D gene: NA
J gene: TRBJ2-4
CDR3 length: 17
clone size: NA
V gene: TRBV18
CDR3 protein: CASSPPRDRAGGDIQYF
CDR3 DNA: TGTGCCAGCTCACCACCCCGGGACCGGGCCGGTGGGGACATTCAGTACTTC

D gene: TRBD1
J gene: TRBJ1-1
CDR3 length: 15
clone size: NA
V gene: TRBV5-1
CDR3 protein: CASSLEDRGGTEAFF
CDR3 DNA: TGCGCCAGCAGCTTGGAAGACAGGGGTGGCACTGAAGCTTTCTTT

D gene: NA
J gene: TRBJ1-3
CDR3 length: 16
clone size: NA
V gene: TRBV4-1
CDR3 protein: CASSSHPRGSGNTIYF
CDR3 DNA: TGCGCCAGCAGCTCCCACCCAAGGGGGTCTGGAAACACCATATATTTT

D gene: TRBD1
J gene: TRBJ2-6
CDR3 length: 16
clone size: NA
V gene: TRBV5-1
CDR3 protein: CASSLEGQTGANVLTF
CDR3 DNA: TGCGCCAGCAGCTTGGAGGGACAGACTGGGGCCAACGTCCTGACTTTC

D gene: NA
J gene: TRBJ1-6
CDR3 length: 11
clone size: few
V gene: TRBV7-9
CDR3 protein: CASSPGGPLHF
CDR3 DNA: TGTGCCAGCAGCCCCGGGGGGCCCCTCCACTTT

D gene: TRBD1
J gene: TRBJ1-1
CDR3 length: 13
clone size: NA
V gene: TRBV27
CDR3 protein: CASRPLGGAEAFF
CDR3 DNA: TGTGCCAGCAGACCCTTAGGGGGCGCTGAAGCTTTCTTT

D gene: NA
J gene: TRBJ2-5
CDR3 length: 13
clone size: NA
V gene: TRBV5-6
CDR3 protein: CASSSDIRETQYF
CDR3 DNA: TGTGCCAGCAGCTCCGATATTAGAGAGACCCAGTACTTC

D gene: TRBD1
J gene: TRBJ1-5
CDR3 length: 13
clone size: NA
V gene: TRBV7-2
CDR3 protein: CASSRDRDQPQHF
CDR3 DNA: TGTGCCAGCAGCCGAGACAGGGACCAGCCCCAGCATTTT

D gene: TRBD1
J gene: TRBJ2-3
CDR3 length: 15
clone size: NA
V gene: TRBV6-1
CDR3 protein: CASIRSGTGTDTQYF
CDR3 DNA: TGTGCCAGCATTCGATCCGGGACAGGGACAGATACGCAGTATTTT